In this sample, the clone carrying this T cell receptor beta chain turned up once. This specimen includes other DNA sequences encoding the same CDR3. The CDR3 has 15 amino acids. Unmatched junction bases numbered 6, after V lost 3 bases and J lost 3 bases. The germline V gene has CDR1 MDHEN and CDR2 SYDVKM. The sample comes from a study of blood T cell repertoires in COVID-19. Across the whole study: The United States, Italy and Spain supplied acute and convalescent COVID-19 samples.

In the source study's methods: Reference gene primer amplification gave estimated nucleated cell counts. Profiling relied on immunoSEQ multiplex PCR, and the TCRdb table lists in-frame clones only, not all of them. D and trimming were read from the DNA, whereas the V and J calls and clone size are those reported in that table. The repertoire includes some 200,000 clones, 70% to 85% of them detected once, and 6.5% to 8.5% sits in the top ten. The receptor's source is a human donor with acute or convalescent COVID-19. The donor label of this sample is uncertain. The genes are TRBV28 and TRBJ2-3; 7 nucleotides line up with TRBD2. The specimen was peripheral blood. The CDR3 coding sequence is TGTGCCAGCAGTTTGGCCGGCGGGGGAACAGATACGCAGTATTTT. Translation: CASSLAGGGTDTQYF.